Reported below is one T cell receptor beta chain. Time point described: cycle 4 day 1 (C4D1), after 6 weeks of nivolumab. Each and every patient relapsed after autologous stem cell transplantation, and patients got differing brentuximab vedotin exposure. These data come from a study of PD-1 blockade in classical Hodgkin lymphoma. Study context: The patients were dosed with nivolumab 3 mg/kg, infused intravenously every 2 weeks.

V shed 3 bases and J 6 bases; nucleotides not matched to a gene: 3. The CDR3 is made up of 14 amino acids. CDR1 and CDR2 from the germline V gene are SEHNR and FQNEAQ (reference sequence). Data came from immunoSEQ multiplex PCR; TCRdb stores just in-frame clones and leaves some out. Of around 60,000 clones in the sample, roughly 85% were seen once. The sample here was peripheral blood mononuclear cells (PBMCs), taken before the fourth cycle of nivolumab. This clonotype originated in a human donor with classical Hodgkin lymphoma. The rearrangement uses TRBV7-9 and TRBJ2-3; TRBD2 agrees at 10 bases. This CDR3 is CASSFSGGRDTQYF. Written as DNA, the CDR3 is TGTGCCAGCAGCTTTAGCGGGGGGCGGGATACGCAGTATTTT.